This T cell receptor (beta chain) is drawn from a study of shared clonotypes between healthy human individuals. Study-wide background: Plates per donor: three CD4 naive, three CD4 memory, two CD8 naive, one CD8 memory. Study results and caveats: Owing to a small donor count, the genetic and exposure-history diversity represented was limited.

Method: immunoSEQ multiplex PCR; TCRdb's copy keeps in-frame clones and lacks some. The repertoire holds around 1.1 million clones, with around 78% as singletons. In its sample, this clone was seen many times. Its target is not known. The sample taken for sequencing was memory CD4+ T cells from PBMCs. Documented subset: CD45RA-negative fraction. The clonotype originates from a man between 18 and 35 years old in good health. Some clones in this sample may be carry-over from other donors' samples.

The CDR3 protein is CASSQDDGRALWEQYF. The DNA of the CDR3 is TGCGCCAGCAGCCAAGATGACGGGAGGGCCTTGTGGGAGCAGTACTTC. The rearrangement joins TRBV4-3 to TRBJ2-7; 8 bases are shared with TRBD2. CDR1 LGHNA and CDR2 YSLEER come from the germline V gene. There are 16 residues in the CDR3. V lost 0 bases, J lost 7 bases, and 11 bases stayed unmatched.